This T cell receptor beta chain appears in the sequencing data of a study of blood T cell repertoires in COVID-19. Study-wide background: COVID-19 samples, acute and convalescent, were from the United States, Italy and Spain.

Seattle enrolled patients during active infection and tracked them longitudinally. The CDR3 consists of 14 residues. Germline CDR1 is LGHNA and CDR2 is YSLEER. Trimming pared 4 bases from V and 8 bases from J, leaving 12 bases between. Per the original data handling: Estimated nucleated cell counts came from reference gene primer amplification. Sequenced by immunoSEQ multiplex PCR; TCRdb stores in-frame clones only, minus some. The DNA was the basis for D and trimming; V, J and clone size are from that table. The table shows 200,000 to 250,000 clones, with approximately 78% occurring only once. Sequencing was done on a sample of peripheral blood. The chain uses TRBV4-3 and TRBJ1-6, with D tentatively TRBD1 (6 bases). The clonotype was recovered from a woman aged 70-85 years with COVID-19, enrolled during active disease. In nucleotides, the CDR3 is TGCGCCAGCAGCCGGGACATCAACGATTCACCCCTCCACTTT. Amino acids: CASSRDINDSPLHF.